Sequencing of this T cell receptor (beta chain) was carried out in a study of T cell responses to AZD1222 COVID-19 vaccine. General study findings and limits: Clonal diversity may have been underestimated in mostly white British donors. No day 14 peak samples; only post-peak repertoires were characterized. Following two doses of AZD1222, Spike-specific TCR breadth and depth rose.

The CDR3 has 12 residues. Trimming cost V 6 bases and J 3 bases, with 9 bases left between them. Per germline, CDR1 LNHDA and CDR2 SQIVND (reference sequence). About this clone itself: Antigen: not known.

The data were produced by immunoSEQ multiplex PCR, yet TCRdb's version contains in-frame clones alone and is incomplete. There are 150,000 to 180,000 clones in the sample; 80% to 90% occur only once, and about 8.9% lies in the top ten. The material sequenced was peripheral blood, taken 28 days after the second AZD1222 dose. The V gene is TRBV19, the J gene TRBJ2-7; D not certain. The receptor comes from an adult who received the AZD1222 COVID-19 vaccine. The CDR3 region has the DNA TGTGCCAGTAGGGGAAAGGGCTACGAGCAGTACTTC. This gives the protein CASRGKGYEQYF.